This T cell receptor (beta chain) was recovered during a study of OX40 agonist ivuxolimab in advanced cancers. For the study at large: Patients received the agonistic anti-OX40 (CD134) antibody ivuxolimab. The dose of intravenous ivuxolimab that patients received every 2 weeks ranged from 0.01 to 10 mg/kg. Partial response was recorded in three patients: one hepatocellular carcinoma and two cutaneous melanoma cases.

CDR3 length: 15 residues. V was clipped by 4 bases and J by 5 bases, with 14 bases between them. Germline CDR1 reads KGHSY; CDR2 reads FQNENV. The count of this clone is one. The antigen is undetermined. Study results and limitations: Expanded peripheral T-cell antigen specificity went undetermined.

Assay: immunoSEQ multiplex PCR; the TCRdb copy retains only in-frame clones and omits some. The sample includes some 84,000 clones, about 92% of them seen just once. This TCR was recovered from an adult with an advanced solid tumor such as melanoma, head and neck, liver or kidney cancer. Specimen: CD4+ or CD8+ T cells sorted from blood, collected in a trial of the OX40 agonist ivuxolimab. The chain carries TRBV16 and TRBJ1-4; D is unresolved. The CDR3 DNA sequence: TGTGCCAGCAGCCCCCGGAGGACGGAGAATGAAAAACTGTTTTTT. Its translation is CASSPRRTENEKLFF.